This T cell receptor (beta chain) derives from a study of T cells in Graves' hyperthyroidism and ophthalmopathy. Study outcomes and limitations: Most thyroid clonotypes expanded above 0.001 appeared in blood too.

The CDR3 covers 16 residues. In germline, CDR1 is SGHAT, CDR2 FQNNGV. The germline V and J ends were trimmed by 2 bases and 0 bases, with 13 bases remaining between them. TCR beta CDR3 regions were amplified from RNA. The study used the HTBI primer set for a first-round RT-PCR of the TCR CDR3. In TCRdb, the multiplex PCR reads were re-called with MiXCR into one record per CDR3 protein. The table includes 250,000 to 400,000 distinct CDR3 sequences, approximately 14% detected once. This clonotype showed up just a few times. Its antigen is unknown. Material for sequencing was blood. The receptor was derived from a middle-aged woman with Graves' ophthalmopathy. This chain joins TRBV11-2 and TRBJ1-1; the D gene is possibly TRBD1 (5 bases). This chain's CDR3 is CASSLYLEGLNTEAFF. CDR3 bases: TGTGCCAGCAGCTTATACTTAGAGGGGTTGAACACTGAAGCTTTCTTT.